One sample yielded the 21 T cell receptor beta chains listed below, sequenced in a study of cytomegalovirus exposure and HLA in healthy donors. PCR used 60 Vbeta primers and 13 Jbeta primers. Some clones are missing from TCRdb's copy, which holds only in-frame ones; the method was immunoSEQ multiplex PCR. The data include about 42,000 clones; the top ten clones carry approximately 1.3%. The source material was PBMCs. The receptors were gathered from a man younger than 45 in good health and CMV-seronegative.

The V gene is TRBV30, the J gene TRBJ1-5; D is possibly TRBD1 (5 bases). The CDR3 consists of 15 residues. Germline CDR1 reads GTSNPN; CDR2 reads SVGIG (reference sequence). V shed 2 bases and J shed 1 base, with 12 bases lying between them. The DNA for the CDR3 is TGTGCCTGGAGTAAAGGGGAAGGAAGCAATCAGCCCCAGCATTTT. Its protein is CAWSKGEGSNQPQHF.

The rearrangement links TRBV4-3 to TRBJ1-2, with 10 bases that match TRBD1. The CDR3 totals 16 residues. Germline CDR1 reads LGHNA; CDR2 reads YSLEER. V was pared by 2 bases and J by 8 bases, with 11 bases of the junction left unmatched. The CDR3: CASSQKAGQGDEGYTF. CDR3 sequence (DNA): TGCGCCAGCAGCCAAAAGGCAGGACAGGGGGATGAAGGCTACACCTTC.

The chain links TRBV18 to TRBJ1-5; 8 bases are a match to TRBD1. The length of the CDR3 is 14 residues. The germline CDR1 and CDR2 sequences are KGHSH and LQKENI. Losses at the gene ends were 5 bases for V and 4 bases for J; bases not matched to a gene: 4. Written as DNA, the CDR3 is TGTGCCAGCTCATTTGGACAGGGTAATCAGCCCCAGCATTTT. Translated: CASSFGQGNQPQHF. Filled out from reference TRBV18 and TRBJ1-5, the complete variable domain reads NAGVMQNPRHLVRRRGQEARLRCSPMKGHSHVYWYRQLPEEGLKFMVYLQKENIIDESGMPKERFSAEFPKEGPSILRIQQVVRGDSAAYFCASSFGQGNQPQHFGDGTRLSIL.

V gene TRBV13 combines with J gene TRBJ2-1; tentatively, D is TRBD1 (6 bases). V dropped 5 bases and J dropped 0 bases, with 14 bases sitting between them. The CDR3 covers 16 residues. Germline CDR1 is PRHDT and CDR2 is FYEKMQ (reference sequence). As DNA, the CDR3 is TGTGCCAGCAGCCCAGGGACACCGAGCTCCTACAATGAGCAGTTCTTC. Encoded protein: CASSPGTPSSYNEQFF.

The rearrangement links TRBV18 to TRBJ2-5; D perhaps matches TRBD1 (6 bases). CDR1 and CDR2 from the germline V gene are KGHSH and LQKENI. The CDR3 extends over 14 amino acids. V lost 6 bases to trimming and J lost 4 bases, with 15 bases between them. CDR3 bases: TGTGCCAGCTCCGCGTACAGGGAAGGAGAGACCCAGTACTTC. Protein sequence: CASSAYREGETQYF.

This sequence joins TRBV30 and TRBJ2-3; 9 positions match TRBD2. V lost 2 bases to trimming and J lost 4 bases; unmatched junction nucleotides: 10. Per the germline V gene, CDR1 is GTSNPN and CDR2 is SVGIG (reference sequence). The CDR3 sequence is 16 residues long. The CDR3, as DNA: TGTGCCTGGAGTCGGCGACTAGCGGCTTTTTCAGATACGCAGTATTTT. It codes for CAWSRRLAAFSDTQYF.

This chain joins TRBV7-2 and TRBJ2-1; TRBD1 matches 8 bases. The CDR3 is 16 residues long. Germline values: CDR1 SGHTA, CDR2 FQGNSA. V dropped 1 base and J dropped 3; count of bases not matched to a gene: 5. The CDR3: CASSLGGQGIYNEQFF. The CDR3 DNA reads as TGTGCCAGCAGCTTAGGAGGACAGGGCATCTACAATGAGCAGTTCTTC.

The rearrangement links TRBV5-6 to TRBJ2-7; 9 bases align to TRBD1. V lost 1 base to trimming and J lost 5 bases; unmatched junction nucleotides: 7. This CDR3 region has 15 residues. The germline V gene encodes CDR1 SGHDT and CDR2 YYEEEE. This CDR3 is CASSLLTGGVDEQYF. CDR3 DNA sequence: TGTGCCAGCAGCTTGCTTACAGGGGGCGTCGACGAGCAGTACTTC.

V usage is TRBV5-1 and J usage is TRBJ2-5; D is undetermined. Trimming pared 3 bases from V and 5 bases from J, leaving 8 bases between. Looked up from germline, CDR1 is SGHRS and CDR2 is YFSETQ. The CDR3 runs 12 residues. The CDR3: CASSSGWETQYF. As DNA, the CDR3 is TGCGCCAGCAGCTCCGGGTGGGAGACCCAGTACTTC.

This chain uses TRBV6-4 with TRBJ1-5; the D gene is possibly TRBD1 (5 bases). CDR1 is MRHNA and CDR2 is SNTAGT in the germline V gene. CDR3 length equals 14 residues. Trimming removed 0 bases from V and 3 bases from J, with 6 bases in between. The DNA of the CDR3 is TGTGCCAGCAGTGACTCGGGGCCCAATCAGCCCCAGCATTTT. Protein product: CASSDSGPNQPQHF.

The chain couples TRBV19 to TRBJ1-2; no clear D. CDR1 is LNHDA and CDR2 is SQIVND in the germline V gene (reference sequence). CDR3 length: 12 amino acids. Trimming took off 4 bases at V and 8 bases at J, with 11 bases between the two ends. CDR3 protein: CASSTGLWGYTF. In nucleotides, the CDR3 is TGTGCCAGTAGTACCGGGTTGTGGGGCTACACCTTC.

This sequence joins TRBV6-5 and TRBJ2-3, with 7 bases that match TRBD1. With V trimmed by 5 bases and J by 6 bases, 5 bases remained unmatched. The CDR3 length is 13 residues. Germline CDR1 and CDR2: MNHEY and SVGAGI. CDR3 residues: CASSVPGQDTQYF. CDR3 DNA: TGTGCCAGCAGTGTACCGGGACAGGATACGCAGTATTTT.

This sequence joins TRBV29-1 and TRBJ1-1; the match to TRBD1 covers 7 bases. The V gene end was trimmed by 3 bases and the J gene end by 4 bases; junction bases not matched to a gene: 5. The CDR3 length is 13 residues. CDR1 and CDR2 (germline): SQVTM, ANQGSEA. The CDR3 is CSVEAGGGTEAFF. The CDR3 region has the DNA TGCAGCGTTGAGGCAGGGGGTGGCACTGAAGCTTTCTTT. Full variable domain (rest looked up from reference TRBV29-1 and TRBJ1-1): SAVISQKPSRDICQRGTSLTIQCQVDSQVTMMFWYRQQPGQSLTLIATANQGSEATYESGFVIDKFPISRPNLTFSTLTVSNMSPEDSSIYLCSVEAGGGTEAFFGQGTRLTVV.

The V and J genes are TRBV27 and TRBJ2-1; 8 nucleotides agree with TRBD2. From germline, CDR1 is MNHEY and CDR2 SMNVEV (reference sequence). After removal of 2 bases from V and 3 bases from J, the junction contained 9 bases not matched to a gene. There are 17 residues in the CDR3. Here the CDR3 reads CASSLGAGAGYYNEQFF. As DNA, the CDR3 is TGTGCCAGCAGTTTAGGAGCGGGGGCGGGTTACTACAATGAGCAGTTCTTC.

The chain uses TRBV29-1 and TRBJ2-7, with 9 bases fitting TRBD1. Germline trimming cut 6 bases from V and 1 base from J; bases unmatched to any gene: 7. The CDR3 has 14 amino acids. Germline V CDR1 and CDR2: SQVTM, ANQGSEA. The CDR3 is CSVGTGGSSYEQYF. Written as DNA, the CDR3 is TGCAGCGTCGGAACAGGGGGCTCGTCCTACGAGCAGTACTTC.

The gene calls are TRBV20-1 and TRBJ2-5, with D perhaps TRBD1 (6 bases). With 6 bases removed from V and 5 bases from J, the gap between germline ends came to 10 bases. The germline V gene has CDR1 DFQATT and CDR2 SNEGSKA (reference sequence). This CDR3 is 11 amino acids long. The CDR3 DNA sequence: TGCAGTGCAGCAGGGGATGAGACCCAGTACTTC. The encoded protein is CSAAGDETQYF.

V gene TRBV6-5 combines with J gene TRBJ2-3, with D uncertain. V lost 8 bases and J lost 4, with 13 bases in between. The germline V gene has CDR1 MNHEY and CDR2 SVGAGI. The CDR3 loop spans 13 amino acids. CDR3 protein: CASATSLADTQYF. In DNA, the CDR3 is TGTGCCAGCGCTACCTCCCTCGCAGATACGCAGTATTTT.

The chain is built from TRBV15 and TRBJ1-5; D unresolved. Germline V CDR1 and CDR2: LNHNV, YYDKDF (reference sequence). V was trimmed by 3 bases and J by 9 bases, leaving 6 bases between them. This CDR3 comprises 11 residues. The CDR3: CATSRAGPQHF. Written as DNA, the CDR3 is TGTGCCACCAGCAGGGCTGGGCCCCAGCATTTT.

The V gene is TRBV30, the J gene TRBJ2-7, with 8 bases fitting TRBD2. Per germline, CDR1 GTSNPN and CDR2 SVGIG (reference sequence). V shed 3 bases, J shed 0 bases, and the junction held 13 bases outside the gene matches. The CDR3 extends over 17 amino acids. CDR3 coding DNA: TGTGCCTGGAGCGAAATAGCGGGGTTACGCAGCTCCTACGAGCAGTACTTC. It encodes CAWSEIAGLRSSYEQYF.

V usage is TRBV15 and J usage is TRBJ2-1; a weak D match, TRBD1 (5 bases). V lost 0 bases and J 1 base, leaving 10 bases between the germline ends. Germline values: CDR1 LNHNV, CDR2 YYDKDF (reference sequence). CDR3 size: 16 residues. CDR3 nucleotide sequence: TGTGCCACCAGCAGAGATTTGCAGGGTTCCTACAATGAGCAGTTCTTC. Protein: CATSRDLQGSYNEQFF.

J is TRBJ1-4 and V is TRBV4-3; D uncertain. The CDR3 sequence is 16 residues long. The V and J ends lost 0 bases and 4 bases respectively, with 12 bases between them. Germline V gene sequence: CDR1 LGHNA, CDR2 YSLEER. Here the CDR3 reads CASSQEWSAYNEKLFF. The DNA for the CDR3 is TGCGCCAGCAGCCAAGAATGGAGTGCGTATAATGAAAAACTGTTTTTT.